A selection of T cell receptor beta chains follows, all from one sample in a study of blood T cell repertoires in COVID-19. Here immunoSEQ multiplex PCR was the method, and the copy in TCRdb shows in-frame clones only, minus some. Here the sample spans about 76,000 clones, approximately 80% being singletons. The specimen was peripheral blood. All receptors come from a man of 80 years or more with acute or convalescent COVID-19. Both conserved end residues are part of each CDR3. D genes are given only for firm matches. Not every row has a clone size; where given, it reads once, few, many or a size class.

>TRBJ1-1|NA|NA|TRBV5-3|10
CARRGTEAFF
TGTGCTCGTCGGGGCACTGAAGCTTTCTTT
>TRBJ2-2|NA|NA|TRBV7-3|15
CASSLIGVGTGELFF
TGTGCCAGCAGCTTAATCGGGGTGGGGACCGGGGAGCTGTTTTTT
>TRBJ1-5|NA|once|TRBV19|13
CASRGGGNQPQHF
TGTGCCAGTAGGGGAGGGGGCAATCAGCCCCAGCATTTT
>TRBJ2-7|TRBD1|NA|TRBV7-3|15
CASSFRQGGSYEQYF
TGTGCCAGCAGCTTCCGACAGGGGGGATCCTACGAGCAGTACTTC
>TRBJ1-6|NA|NA|TRBV19|14
CASREREYTSPLHF
TGTGCCAGTAGGGAAAGGGAGTATACTTCACCCCTCCACTTT
>TRBJ2-7|NA|NA|TRBV7-2|13
CASSRRGAYEQYF
TGTGCCAGCAGCCGAAGAGGAGCGTACGAGCAGTACTTC
>TRBJ2-3|TRBD1|NA|TRBV9|14
CASSPRQGPDTQYF
TGTGCCAGCAGCCCCCGACAGGGGCCAGATACGCAGTATTTT
>TRBJ1-6|NA|NA|TRBV5-8|17
CASSHTVGRTANSPLHF
TGTGCCAGCAGCCATACGGTGGGGAGAACGGCTAATTCACCCCTCCACTTT
>TRBJ2-7|TRBD1|NA|TRBV5-1|14
CASSLGRDSYEQYF
TGCGCCAGCAGCTTGGGCAGGGACAGCTACGAGCAGTACTTC
>TRBJ2-1|TRBD2|once|TRBV19|17
CASSSRLTSGRSDEQFF
TGTGCCAGTAGTTCCCGTCTTACTAGCGGGAGATCAGATGAGCAGTTCTTC
>TRBJ1-2|TRBD1|NA|TRBV5-8|13
CASRTTGTYGYTF
TGTGCCAGCAGAACGACAGGGACCTATGGCTACACCTTC
>TRBJ1-5|NA|NA|TRBV18|15
CASSPGGAGNQPQHF
TGTGCCAGCTCACCTGGGGGGGCGGGCAATCAGCCCCAGCATTTT
>TRBJ1-1|TRBD1|NA|TRBV5-8|13
CASSLTGETEAFF
TGTGCCAGCAGCTTGACAGGGGAGACTGAAGCTTTCTTT
>TRBJ2-3|TRBD1|NA|TRBV29-1|15
CSVAEGQVSTDTQYF
TGCAGCGTAGCCGAAGGACAGGTTAGCACAGATACGCAGTATTTT
>TRBJ2-1|TRBD2|NA|TRBV5-1|16
CASSLVSSGRTNEQFF
TGCGCCAGCAGCTTGGTGTCCAGCGGGAGAACTAATGAGCAGTTCTTC
>TRBJ2-1|TRBD2|NA|TRBV14|15
CASCSFAGGCYEQFF
TGTGCCAGCTGCAGTTTTGCGGGAGGTTGTTATGAGCAGTTCTTC
>TRBJ2-4|TRBD2|NA|TRBV29-1|16
CSVVSLAGLAKNIQYF
TGCAGCGTTGTATCGTTAGCGGGATTAGCCAAAAACATTCAGTACTTC
>TRBJ2-7|TRBD2|NA|TRBV30|13
CAWSRHRGVEQYF
TGTGCCTGGAGTAGGCACCGGGGGGTCGAGCAGTACTTC
>TRBJ2-5|TRBD2|few|TRBV19|16
CASSIGVAGDSETQYF
TGTGCCAGTAGTATAGGGGTAGCGGGAGACAGTGAGACCCAGTACTTC
>TRBJ2-5|TRBD1|NA|TRBV6-5|15
CASSYGGQDRETQYF
TGTGCCAGCAGTTATGGGGGACAGGATAGAGAGACCCAGTACTTC
>TRBJ2-7|TRBD2|NA|TRBV4-3|16
CASSQGTSGSSYEQYF
TGCGCCAGCAGCCAGGGTACTAGCGGGAGCTCCTACGAGCAGTACTTC
>TRBJ1-2|NA|NA|TRBV9|13
CASSARVMDGYTF
TGTGCCAGCAGCGCGAGGGTTATGGATGGCTACACCTTC
>TRBJ1-2|NA|NA|TRBV27|12
CASSLRGSGYTF
TGTGCCAGCAGTTTAAGGGGGTCGGGCTACACCTTC
>TRBJ2-1|NA|NA|TRBV28|17
CASSPILSGSSYNEQFF
TGTGCCAGCAGCCCTATTCTTAGCGGCAGCTCCTACAATGAGCAGTTCTTC
>TRBJ1-1|TRBD1|once|TRBV18|16
CASSPRQGSRNTEAFF
TGTGCCAGCTCACCAAGACAGGGTTCACGTAACACTGAAGCTTTCTTT
>TRBJ2-5|NA|NA|TRBV5-1|15
CASSSPNSIQETQYF
TGCGCCAGCAGCTCCCCAAACAGTATCCAAGAGACCCAGTACTTC
>TRBJ2-3|NA|once|TRBV7-3|15
CASSLYGRSTDTQYF
TGTGCCAGCAGCTTATATGGCAGGAGCACAGATACGCAGTATTTT
>TRBJ1-1|NA|NA|TRBV14|16
CASSPSGVRLNTEAFF
TGTGCCAGCAGCCCATCAGGGGTTCGGCTGAACACTGAAGCTTTCTTT
>TRBJ2-3|TRBD2|NA|TRBV2|13
CASMGGGTDTQYF
TGTGCCAGCATGGGAGGGGGCACAGATACGCAGTATTTT
>TRBJ2-2|NA|few|TRBV5-1|16
CASSLGLPLSTGELFF
TGCGCCAGCAGCTTGGGACTACCCCTGAGCACCGGGGAGCTGTTTTTT